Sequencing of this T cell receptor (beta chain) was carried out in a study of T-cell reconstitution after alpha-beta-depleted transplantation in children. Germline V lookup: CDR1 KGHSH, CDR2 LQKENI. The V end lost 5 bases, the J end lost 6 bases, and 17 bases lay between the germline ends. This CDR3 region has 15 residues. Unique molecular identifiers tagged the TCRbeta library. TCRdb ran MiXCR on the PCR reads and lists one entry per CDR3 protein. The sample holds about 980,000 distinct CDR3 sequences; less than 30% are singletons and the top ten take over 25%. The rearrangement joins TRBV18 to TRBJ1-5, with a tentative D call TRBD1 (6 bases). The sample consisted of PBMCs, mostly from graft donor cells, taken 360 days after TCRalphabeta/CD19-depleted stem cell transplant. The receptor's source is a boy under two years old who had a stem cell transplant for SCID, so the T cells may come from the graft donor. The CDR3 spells CASSATGLGSQPQHF. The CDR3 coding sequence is TGTGCCAGCTCAGCAACAGGGTTAGGGAGTCAGCCCCAGCATTTT.